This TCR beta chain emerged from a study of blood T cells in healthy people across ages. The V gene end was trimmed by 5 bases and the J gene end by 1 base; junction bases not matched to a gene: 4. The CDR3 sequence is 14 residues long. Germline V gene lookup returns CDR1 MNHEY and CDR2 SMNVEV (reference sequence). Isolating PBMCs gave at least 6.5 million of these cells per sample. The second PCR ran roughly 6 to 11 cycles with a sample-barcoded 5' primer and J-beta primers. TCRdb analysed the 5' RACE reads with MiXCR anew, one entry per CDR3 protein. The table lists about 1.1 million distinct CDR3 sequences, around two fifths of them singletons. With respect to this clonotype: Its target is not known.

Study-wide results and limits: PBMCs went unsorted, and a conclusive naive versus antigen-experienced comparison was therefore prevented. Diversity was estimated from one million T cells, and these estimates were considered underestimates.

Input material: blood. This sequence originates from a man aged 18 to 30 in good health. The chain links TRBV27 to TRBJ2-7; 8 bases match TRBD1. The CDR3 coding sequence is TGTGCCAGCAGTGCCAGACAGGGGTCCTACGAGCAGTACTTC. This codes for CASSARQGSYEQYF.